The entry below gives a single T cell receptor delta chain sequence along with its context. This clone has a single count. No antigen is known for it. Only one base separates this from a far larger clonotype, so it likely reflects a read error. Sequencing took place on an Illumina MiSeq. TCRdb reprocessed the public reads with the caller CATT; rows with the same DNA were merged afterwards. The sample includes 1,500 to 2,000 delta-chain clones, with roughly 41% observed a single time. About 16% of the sample goes to the ten largest clones. From the germline V gene, CDR1 is GEAIGNYY and CDR2 is EKD. V and J are trimmed by 0 bases and 0 bases, and the gene matches miss 20 bases of the junction. The CDR3 contains 22 residues, cysteine and phenylalanine counted. Kept here is only the CDR3 DNA, which spans 66 bases and is read in frame from base 1. The source of the sample is a study of gamma-delta chains in newborns, infants, children (dated by TCRdb to about 2019). A note on the overall study: According to the title of the study, polyclonal expansion of innate gammadelta T cells immediately after birth is driven by microbial exposure. The study examined the way microbial exposure affected innate gammadelta T cell populations in human newborns right after birth.

The chain joins TRDV2 to TRDJ1; TRDD3 fits 11 bases in the junction. What was sequenced was blood. The sequence was collected from a child who had a fever. CDR3 protein: CACDTLGVAGGYSMPNTDKLIF. In nucleotide form, the sequence is TGTGCCTGTGACACCCTAGGCGTGGCTGGGGGATACTCCATGCCCAACACCGATAAACTCATCTTT.